The 16 T cell receptor beta chains in this list originate from one sample, sequenced in a study of control samples from healthy donors and cancer patients. Using immunoSEQ multiplex PCR, the repertoire was profiled, and TCRdb retains in-frame clones only, with some absent. In the table there are 90,000 to 95,000 clones, over 80% of which are singletons. The sample taken for sequencing was blood. These TCRs come from a man under 40 in good health.

The rearrangement joins TRBV28 to TRBJ1-3; D call uncertain. V shed 2 bases and J shed 1 base, with 9 bases lying between them. Germline V gives CDR1 MDHEN, CDR2 SYDVKM. The CDR3 covers 15 residues. The CDR3 DNA sequence: TGTGCCAGCAGTTTAGTCTCGCAGTCTGGAAACACCATATATTTT. It yields the protein CASSLVSQSGNTIYF. The complete variable domain, with remaining parts taken from reference TRBV28 and TRBJ1-3, reads DVKVTQSSRYLVKRTGEKVFLECVQDMDHENMFWYRQDPGLGLRLIYFSYDVKMKEKGDIPEGYSVSREKKERFSLILESASTNQTSMYLCASSLVSQSGNTIYFGEGSWLTVV.

This rearrangement joins TRBV7-9 to TRBJ2-7; TRBD1 agrees at 10 bases. Per the germline V gene, CDR1 is SEHNR and CDR2 is FQNEAQ (reference sequence). V gave up 6 bases and J gave up 6 bases; unmatched junction bases: 11. CDR3 size: 15 residues. CDR3 sequence (DNA): TGTGCCAGCAGTTACTCCGACAGGGGGCTAGGCGAGCAGTACTTC. Its protein is CASSYSDRGLGEQYF.

This clone appeared a few times. This sequence joins TRBV13 and TRBJ2-7, with 9 bases that match TRBD1. The CDR3 runs to 14 residues. The germline V gene encodes CDR1 PRHDT and CDR2 FYEKMQ (reference sequence). Trimming cost V 4 bases and J 6 bases; bases outside gene matches: 7. This chain's CDR3 is CASSWGQGNGEQYF. The CDR3 region has the DNA TGTGCCAGCAGCTGGGGACAGGGAAATGGCGAGCAGTACTTC. Full variable domain (rest looked up from reference TRBV13 and TRBJ2-7): AAGVIQSPRHLIKEKRETATLKCYPIPRHDTVYWYQQGPGQDPQFLISFYEKMQSDKGSIPDRFSAQQFSDYHSELNMSSLELGDSALYFCASSWGQGNGEQYFGPGTRLTVT.

This chain connects TRBV29-1 to TRBJ2-3; tentative D call: TRBD1 (5 bases). V was cut by 4 bases and J by 3 bases, with 14 bases left in between. The CDR3 totals 14 residues. In germline, CDR1 is SQVTM, CDR2 ANQGSEA. This CDR3 reads CSVVRGRETDTQYF. The CDR3 region has the DNA TGCAGCGTTGTCCGCGGCAGGGAAACAGATACGCAGTATTTT.

V is TRBV10-3 and J is TRBJ1-2; D possibly corresponds to TRBD1 (5 bases). Per germline, CDR1 ENHRY and CDR2 SYGVKD. Trimming cost V 3 bases and J 8 bases, with 16 bases left between them. The CDR3 has 14 residues. The CDR3 DNA reads as TGTGCCATCAGTGATTCCGGGACCCTATACGGCTACACCTTC. Amino acids: CAISDSGTLYGYTF.

The chain recombines TRBV11-2 with TRBJ2-2; D not resolved. The ends were cut back, 3 bases at V and 7 bases at J, with 12 bases in the middle. This CDR3 region has 14 residues. Germline V gene lookup returns CDR1 SGHAT and CDR2 FQNNGV. The CDR3 spells CASSFGVLFGELFF. DNA of the CDR3: TGTGCCAGCAGCTTCGGCGTTCTTTTCGGGGAGCTGTTTTTT.

The rearrangement uses TRBV3-1 (or the pseudogene TRBV3-2) and TRBJ2-7, with TRBD2 as a possible D gene (6 bases). Germline lookup yields CDR1 LGHDT and CDR2 YNNKEL (reference sequence). With 1 base removed from V and 4 bases from J, the gap between germline ends came to 20 bases. The CDR3 extends over 17 amino acids. CDR3 sequence reads: CASSQVPGTRGGYEQYF. CDR3 sequence (DNA): TGTGCCAGCAGCCAAGTCCCCGGGACTCGAGGTGGTTACGAGCAGTACTTC.

The genes are TRBV5-6 and TRBJ1-5, with no clear D. CDR1 SGHDT and CDR2 YYEEEE come from the germline V gene. Between the trimmed V and J ends, which lost 4 bases and 7 bases, there was a span of 15 bases. The CDR3 is 14 amino acids. The DNA for the CDR3 is TGTGCCAGCAGCCCCGAGGGCCAGCTCCAGCCCCAGCATTTT. It is translated as CASSPEGQLQPQHF. The whole variable domain, remainder taken from reference TRBV5-6 and TRBJ1-5, is DAGVTQSPTHLIKTRGQQVTLRCSPKSGHDTVSWYQQALGQGPQFIFQYYEEEERQRGNFPDRFSGHQFPNYSSELNVNALLLGDSALYLCASSPEGQLQPQHFGDGTRLSIL.

This sequence joins TRBV27 and TRBJ2-4; D gene uncertain. The CDR3 loop spans 13 amino acids. Germline V CDR1 and CDR2: MNHEY, SMNVEV (reference sequence). Trimming pared 3 bases from V and 6 bases from J, leaving 9 bases between. The CDR3 DNA reads as TGTGCCAGCAGTTTTAGAGAAGGAAACATTCAGTACTTC. It yields the protein CASSFREGNIQYF.

This clone was found once. Other DNA sequences in this sample translate to the same CDR3. The chain uses TRBV6-5 and TRBJ1-3; 7 bases map to TRBD1. With 6 bases clipped from V and 4 bases from J, the junction kept 3 bases outside the gene matches. There are 13 residues in the CDR3. Per the germline V gene, CDR1 is MNHEY and CDR2 is SVGAGI. CDR3 in amino acids: CASRGDSGNTIYF. CDR3 in DNA: TGTGCCAGCAGGGGGGACAGCGGAAACACCATATATTTT.

This chain connects TRBV2 to TRBJ1-5; maybe TRBD1 (6 bases). The V end was cut by 4 bases, the J end by 0 bases, with 13 bases between. CDR1 is SNHLY and CDR2 is FYNNEI in the germline V gene. The CDR3 runs to 16 residues. CDR3 DNA sequence: TGTGCCAGCAGTGCCCGGACAGTTTATAGCAATCAGCCCCAGCATTTT. It yields the protein CASSARTVYSNQPQHF. Based on the CDR3 plus reference TRBV2 and TRBJ1-5, the full variable domain is EPEVTQTPSHQVTQMGQEVILRCVPISNHLYFYWYRQILGQKVEFLVSFYNNEISEKSEIFDDQFSVERPDGSNFTLKIRSTKLEDSAMYFCASSARTVYSNQPQHFGDGTRLSIL.

The rearrangement links TRBV19 to TRBJ1-1; D is ambiguous. The CDR3 spans 14 residues. Germline-derived CDR1 and CDR2 are LNHDA and SQIVND (reference sequence). The V end was cut by 2 bases, the J end by 6 bases, with 13 bases between. The CDR3 bases are TGTGCCAGTAGTATAAACCTTGGTAATGCTGAAGCTTTCTTT. Translation: CASSINLGNAEAFF.

A remark on this clone: One end of the junction is discordant with germline, which a read error may explain. The gene calls are TRBV12-3 or TRBV12-4 and TRBJ2-1; D gene unclear. CDR3 size: 12 residues. The CDR3 DNA follows: TGTGCCGGCAGTCCCAATTACAATGAGCAGTTCTTC. Translation: CAGSPNYNEQFF.

The chain recombines TRBV28 with TRBJ2-7, with D tentatively TRBD1 (5 bases). There are 12 residues in the CDR3. Germline-derived CDR1 and CDR2 are MDHEN and SYDVKM. The germline V and J ends were trimmed by 5 bases and 4 bases, with 9 bases remaining between them. In DNA form, the CDR3 reads TGTGCCAGCAGTCAGGGCTGGTACGAGCAGTACTTC. It codes for CASSQGWYEQYF.

This chain joins TRBV5-1 and TRBJ2-7; no firm D call. In germline, CDR1 is SGHRS, CDR2 YFSETQ. The CDR3 is 13 amino acids. The V and J ends lost 2 bases and 7 bases respectively, with 13 bases between them. CDR3 DNA: TGCGCCAGCAGCTTAAACAGAATGTTTGAGCAGTACTTC. It yields the protein CASSLNRMFEQYF.

The V and J genes are TRBV6-5 and TRBJ1-4; no firm D call. CDR1 and CDR2 from the germline V gene are MNHEY and SVGAGI. The CDR3 covers 15 residues. Trimming left V 6 bases short and J 1 base short, with 12 bases between. CDR3: CASRPSPRTNEKLFF. The CDR3 bases are TGTGCCAGCAGACCCAGCCCGCGAACTAATGAAAAACTGTTTTTT.